These T cell receptor beta chains were read from a single sample in a study of blood T cell repertoires in COVID-19. TCRdb's copy holds only in-frame clones and misses some; the assay was immunoSEQ multiplex PCR. Of about 160,000 clones listed, approximately 86% are singletons. The sequenced material came from peripheral blood. The source is a woman aged 40-49 years with COVID-19, enrolled during active disease. The CDR3 runs from the conserved cysteine through the conserved F or W. A D gene is named only where the DNA matches it firmly.

>15|TRBV5-6|TRBD1|TRBJ1-1
CASSLDGTEKTGAFF
>15|TRBV3-1/TRBV3-2|NA|TRBJ1-6
CASSPTSSYNSPLHF
>12|TRBV19|NA|TRBJ1-1
CASQQMNTEAFF
>12|TRBV2|NA|TRBJ2-1
CASSYREHEQFF
>16|TRBV2|TRBD1|TRBJ1-5
CASSLRQGLGNQPQHF
>13|TRBV25-1|NA|TRBJ2-2
CATMKQVTGELFF
>14|TRBV2|NA|TRBJ2-7
CASSRSSYGYEQYF
>15|TRBV7-9|TRBD2|TRBJ2-1
CASSFGASGANEQFF
>11|TRBV11-3|NA|TRBJ1-1
CASSSDTEAFF
>17|TRBV2|NA|TRBJ1-5
CASRLGPEIYSNQPQHF
>16|TRBV5-3|TRBD2|TRBJ2-1
CARSPPQVGRANEQFF
>12|TRBV11-3|NA|TRBJ2-1
CASRGLPNEQFF
>14|TRBV6-6|TRBD1|TRBJ2-4
CASSEGQLPRIQYF
>14|TRBV6-5|TRBD1|TRBJ1-2
CASRGPGQGGGYTF
>11|TRBV7-9|TRBD1|TRBJ2-1
CASSLGQGKFF
>12|TRBV5-4|NA|TRBJ1-5
CASSVRGGPQHF
>10|TRBV11-2|NA|TRBJ2-1
CASAITSLFF
>15|TRBV7-8|TRBD2|TRBJ2-5
CASSTLAGLVGTQYF
>18|TRBV5-5|TRBD1|TRBJ2-3
CASSMGFIGTGGTDTQYF
>13|TRBV2|NA|TRBJ2-3
CASGEGGGDTQYF
>13|TRBV3-1/TRBV3-2|NA|TRBJ1-1
CASRPSGTPEAFF
>14|TRBV19|TRBD1|TRBJ1-6
CASRKGQINSPLHF
>15|TRBV18|NA|TRBJ2-5
CASSPRGGVQETQYF
>12|TRBV19|NA|TRBJ2-1
CASSNRVDEQFF
>13|TRBV19|NA|TRBJ1-2
CASSTDSLWGYTF
>15|TRBV28|TRBD1|TRBJ2-7
CASLDRGRPRGEQYF
>16|TRBV5-1|TRBD2|TRBJ2-1
CASSPPLLAGDNEQFF
>13|TRBV6-5|NA|TRBJ1-5
CASSPGGAQPQHF